Sequencing of this T cell receptor (beta chain) was carried out in a study of early T cells in non-severe SARS-CoV-2 infection. The sample holds a few counts of this clonotype. TCRdb reprocessed the 5' RACE reads via MiXCR and lists one record per CDR3 protein. This sample yields about 76,000 distinct CDR3 sequences, of which roughly 10% are seen a single time; approximately 4.5% belongs to the top ten. The J segment lost 0 bases and the V segment lost 7 bases, leaving 7 bases of the junction unmatched. CDR3 size: 15 residues. From germline, CDR1 is DFQATT and CDR2 SNEGSKA (reference sequence). This TCR came from an adult who was a healthcare worker with PCR-confirmed SARS-CoV-2 infection or an uninfected control (not recorded which). Sequenced sample: whole blood. This chain joins TRBV20-1 and TRBJ2-1; TRBD2 matches 9 bases. The CDR3: CSVRLAAISYNEQFF. The CDR3 nucleotides read TGCAGTGTCAGACTAGCGGCCATCTCCTACAATGAGCAGTTCTTC.